The rows below give T cell receptor beta chains drawn from one sample of a study of T cell responses to AZD1222 COVID-19 vaccine. Produced via immunoSEQ multiplex PCR; TCRdb's table is partial and in-frame only. The data show about 76,000 clones, with about 88% seen just once and approximately 11% held by the top ten. The sequencing here drew on peripheral blood, taken on day 0 of AZD1222 vaccination. The receptor set was obtained from an adult in good health. The CDR3 runs from the conserved cysteine through the conserved F or W.

j_call v_call cdr3_aa
TRBJ2-3 TRBV19 CASSTLHRADTQYF
TRBJ2-2 TRBV6-5 CASRGQANTGELFF
TRBJ2-1 TRBV10-1 CASSESLGSDEQFF
TRBJ1-5 TRBV7-7 CASSLARGAKSSNQPQHF
TRBJ2-7 TRBV5-1 CASSLSLAGTYEQYF
TRBJ2-7 TRBV27 CASSPKTGSYEQYF
TRBJ2-1 TRBV9 CASSPRQSSSYNEQFF
TRBJ1-6 TRBV7-9 CASSIDTLLNSPLHF
TRBJ2-7 TRBV5-5 CASSPLAGSLSYEQYF
TRBJ1-1 TRBV27 CASRYTLGSTNTEAFF
TRBJ2-7 TRBV3-1/TRBV3-2 CASSQDLNPNYEQYF
TRBJ2-6 TRBV6-5 CASSQGAGANVLTF
TRBJ1-5 TRBV6-5 CASQIQELGVPQHF
TRBJ2-1 TRBV9 CASSVGLAGGRQRDNEQFF
TRBJ2-5 TRBV19 CACSLAGVQETQYF
TRBJ1-3 TRBV5-1 CASSTGTDTGNTIYF
TRBJ2-1 TRBV28 CASSATGGEEFF
TRBJ2-1 TRBV5-1 CASSLALQLGEQFF
TRBJ1-1 TRBV12-3/TRBV12-4 CASSPHLNTEAFF
TRBJ1-2 TRBV7-9 CASSLPTGGAKGYTF
TRBJ1-5 TRBV18 CASSVDRGGQPQHF
TRBJ1-1 TRBV5-4 CASSSRDRNTEAFF
TRBJ1-6 TRBV25-1 CANPPEERDYNSPLHF
TRBJ2-1 TRBV11-2 CASSLASNEQFF
TRBJ1-2 TRBV5-1 CASSSGQVAYGYTF
TRBJ2-1 TRBV30 CAWRAGTSVNDEQFF
TRBJ2-1 TRBV2 CASSEYPLTISNEQFF
TRBJ1-5 TRBV6-6 CASSYSTGTGGQPQHF
TRBJ1-2 TRBV6-5 CASSRSGGSRYGYTF
TRBJ2-7 TRBV2 CAGGQGNSYEQYF
TRBJ2-1 TRBV11-2 CASSVGLFGSYNEQFF
TRBJ2-1 TRBV5-1 CASSPGTSGSIYNEQFF
TRBJ1-3 TRBV2 CASRKDSGNTIYF
TRBJ2-3 TRBV2 CASSDGGGSTDTQYF
TRBJ1-1 TRBV23-1 CASSQSGSYTEAFF
TRBJ1-2 TRBV2 CASGLWRDGYTF
TRBJ2-5 TRBV7-6 CASSQRTGGIETQYF
TRBJ2-3 TRBV6-2/TRBV6-3 CASSLGRRPLNTQYF
TRBJ2-7 TRBV2 CASSGTRDVYEQYF
TRBJ2-7 TRBV28 CASGSLAGVYEQYF
TRBJ2-3 TRBV27 CASSLSTGGNPDTQYF
TRBJ2-3 TRBV5-1 CASSWGLAADTQYF
TRBJ2-7 TRBV19 CASSPETGVGYEQYF
TRBJ1-1 TRBV19 CAIRGQLNTEAFF
TRBJ1-1 TRBV12-3/TRBV12-4 CASSFWGVGEAFF
TRBJ1-4 TRBV5-1 CASSQPGQNEKLFF
TRBJ1-5 TRBV30 CAWRDSDNQPQHF
TRBJ1-1 TRBV7-9 CASTRPGGYTEAFF
TRBJ2-7 TRBV7-2 CASSSLPTSGMSYEQYF